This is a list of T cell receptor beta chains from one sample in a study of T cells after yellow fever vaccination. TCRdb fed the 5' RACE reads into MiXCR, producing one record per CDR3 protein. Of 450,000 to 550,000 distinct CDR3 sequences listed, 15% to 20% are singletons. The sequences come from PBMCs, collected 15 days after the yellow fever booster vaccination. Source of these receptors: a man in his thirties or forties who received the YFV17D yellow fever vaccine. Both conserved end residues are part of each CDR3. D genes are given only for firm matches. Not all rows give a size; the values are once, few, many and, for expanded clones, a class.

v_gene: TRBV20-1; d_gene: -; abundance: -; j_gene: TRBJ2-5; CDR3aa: CSARVVGGRRETQYF; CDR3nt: TGCAGTGCTAGGGTAGTCGGGGGCCGTCGAGAGACCCAGTACTTC
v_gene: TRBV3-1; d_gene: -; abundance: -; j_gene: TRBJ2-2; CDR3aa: CASSQVPGTDTGELFF; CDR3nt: TGTGCCAGCAGCCAAGTCCCAGGAACGGACACCGGGGAGCTGTTTTTT
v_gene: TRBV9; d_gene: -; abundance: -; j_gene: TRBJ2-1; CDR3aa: CASSGGWGYNEQFF; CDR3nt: TGTGCCAGCAGCGGGGGATGGGGCTACAATGAGCAGTTCTTC
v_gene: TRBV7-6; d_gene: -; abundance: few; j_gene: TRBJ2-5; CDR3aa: CASSLWGAEETQYF; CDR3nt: TGTGCCAGCAGCTTGTGGGGGGCCGAGGAGACCCAGTACTTC
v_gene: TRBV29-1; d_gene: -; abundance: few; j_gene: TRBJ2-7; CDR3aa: CSVEWGQGGREQYF; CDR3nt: TGCAGCGTTGAATGGGGTCAGGGGGGACGCGAGCAGTACTTC
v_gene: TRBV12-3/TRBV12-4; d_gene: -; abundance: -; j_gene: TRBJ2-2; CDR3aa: CASRGTLGGELFF; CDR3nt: TGTGCCAGCAGGGGGACGCTGGGCGGGGAGCTGTTTTTT
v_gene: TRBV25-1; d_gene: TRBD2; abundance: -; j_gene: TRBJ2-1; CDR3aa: CASSEAGSTSGRYNEQFF; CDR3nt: TGTGCCAGCAGTGAGGCGGGCTCAACTAGCGGGAGGTACAATGAGCAGTTCTTC
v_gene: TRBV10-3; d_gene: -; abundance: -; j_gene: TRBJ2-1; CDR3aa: CAITADTGSSYNEQFF; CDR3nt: TGTGCCATCACTGCAGACACGGGTTCCTCCTACAATGAGCAGTTCTTC
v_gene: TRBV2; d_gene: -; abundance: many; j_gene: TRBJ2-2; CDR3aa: CASSDDTGELFF; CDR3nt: TGTGCCAGCAGTGACGACACCGGGGAGCTGTTTTTT
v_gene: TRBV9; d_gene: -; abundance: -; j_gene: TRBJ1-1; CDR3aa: CASSAGVQDEAFF; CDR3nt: TGTGCCAGCAGCGCAGGGGTACAAGATGAAGCTTTCTTT
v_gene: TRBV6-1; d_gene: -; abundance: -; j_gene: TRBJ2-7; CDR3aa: CASSRSRGGSYEQYF; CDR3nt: TGTGCCAGCAGCCGCTCCAGGGGCGGATCCTACGAGCAGTACTTC
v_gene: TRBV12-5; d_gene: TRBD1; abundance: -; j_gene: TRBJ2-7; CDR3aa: CASGLPTSRQGLAYEQYF; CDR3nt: TGTGCTAGTGGTTTGCCAACCTCCCGACAGGGCTTGGCCTACGAGCAGTACTTC
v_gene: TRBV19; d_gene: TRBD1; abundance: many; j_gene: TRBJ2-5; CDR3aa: CASTGDSQETQYF; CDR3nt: TGTGCCAGTACCGGGGACAGCCAAGAGACCCAGTACTTC
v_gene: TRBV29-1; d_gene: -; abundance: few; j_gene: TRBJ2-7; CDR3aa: CSAASQKNSYEQYF; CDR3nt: TGCAGCGCTGCCTCACAGAAAAACTCCTACGAGCAGTACTTC
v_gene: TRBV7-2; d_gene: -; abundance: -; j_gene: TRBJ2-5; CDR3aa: CASSPYGNIRETQYF; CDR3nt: TGTGCCAGCAGCCCATATGGCAACATTAGAGAGACCCAGTACTTC
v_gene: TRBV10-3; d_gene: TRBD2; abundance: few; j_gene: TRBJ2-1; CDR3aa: CAISDAGGGDEQFF; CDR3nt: TGTGCCATCAGTGATGCGGGAGGGGGGGATGAGCAGTTCTTC
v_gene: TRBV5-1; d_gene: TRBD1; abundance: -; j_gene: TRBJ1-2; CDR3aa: CASSSTGAYAACTF; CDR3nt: TGCGCCAGCAGCTCGACAGGGGCCTATGCCGCGTGCACCTTC
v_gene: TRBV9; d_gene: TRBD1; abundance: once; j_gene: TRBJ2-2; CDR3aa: CASSVWDRATNTGELFF; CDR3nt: TGTGCCAGCAGCGTCTGGGACAGGGCCACGAACACCGGGGAGCTGTTTTTT
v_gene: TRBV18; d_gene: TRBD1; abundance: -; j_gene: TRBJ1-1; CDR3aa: CASSRGQGRVNTEAFF; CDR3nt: TGTGCCAGCTCACGAGGACAGGGAAGGGTGAACACTGAAGCTTTCTTT
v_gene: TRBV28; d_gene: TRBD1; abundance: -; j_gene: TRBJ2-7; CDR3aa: CASGFTGDPTYEQYF; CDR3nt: TGTGCCAGCGGATTCACAGGGGACCCCACCTACGAGCAGTACTTC
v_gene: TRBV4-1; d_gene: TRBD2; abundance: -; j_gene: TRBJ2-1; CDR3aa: CASTPGLALNEQFF; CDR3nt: TGCGCCAGCACCCCGGGACTAGCCCTCAATGAGCAGTTCTTC
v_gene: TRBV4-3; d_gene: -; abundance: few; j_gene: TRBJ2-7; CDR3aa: CASSRRGPPYEQYF; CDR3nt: TGCGCCAGCAGCCGCAGGGGTCCCCCCTACGAGCAGTACTTC
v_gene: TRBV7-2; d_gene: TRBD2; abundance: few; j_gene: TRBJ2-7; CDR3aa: CASTPSGRVYEQYF; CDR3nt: TGTGCCAGCACCCCTAGCGGGAGAGTCTACGAGCAGTACTTC
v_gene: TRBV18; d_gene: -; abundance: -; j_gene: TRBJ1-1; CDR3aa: CASSPALTTEAFF; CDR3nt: TGTGCCAGCTCACCAGCCCTAACCACTGAAGCTTTCTTT
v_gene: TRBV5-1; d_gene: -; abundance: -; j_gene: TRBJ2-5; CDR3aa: CASRPTGEETQYF; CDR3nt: TGCGCCAGCCGACCGACTGGGGAAGAGACCCAGTACTTC
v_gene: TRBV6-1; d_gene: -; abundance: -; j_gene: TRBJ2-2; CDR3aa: CASSPGPSVTGELFF; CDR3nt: TGTGCCAGCAGTCCCGGGCCCTCGGTCACCGGGGAGCTGTTTTTT
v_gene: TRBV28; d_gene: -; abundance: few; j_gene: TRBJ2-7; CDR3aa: CASSAPGQIYEQYF; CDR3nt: TGTGCCAGCAGTGCGCCCGGACAAATCTACGAGCAGTACTTC
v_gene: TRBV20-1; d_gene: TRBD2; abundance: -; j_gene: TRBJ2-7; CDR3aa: CSARDRRLAGRYEQYF; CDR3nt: TGCAGTGCTAGAGATCGTAGACTAGCGGGACGATACGAGCAGTACTTC
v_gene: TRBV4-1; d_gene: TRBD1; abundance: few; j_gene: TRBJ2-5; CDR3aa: CASSQAPGQAGTQETQYF; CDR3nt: TGCGCCAGCAGCCAAGCCCCCGGACAGGCCGGAACCCAAGAGACCCAGTACTTC
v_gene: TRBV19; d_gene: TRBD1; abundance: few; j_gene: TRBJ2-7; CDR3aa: CASSIRGTGQAYEQYF; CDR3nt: TGTGCCAGTAGTATCCGCGGGACAGGGCAGGCCTACGAGCAGTACTTC
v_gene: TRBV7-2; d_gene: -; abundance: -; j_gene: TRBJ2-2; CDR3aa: CASSLVASYTGELFF; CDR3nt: TGTGCCAGCAGCCTAGTGGCCAGCTACACCGGGGAGCTGTTTTTT
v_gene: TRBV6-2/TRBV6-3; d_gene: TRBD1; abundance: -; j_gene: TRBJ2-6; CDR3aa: CASSSYVGQGLGANVLTF; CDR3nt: TGTGCCAGCAGTTCTTACGTGGGACAGGGCTTGGGGGCCAACGTCCTGACTTTC
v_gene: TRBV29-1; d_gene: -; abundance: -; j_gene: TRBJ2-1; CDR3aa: CSDLWTTNEQFF; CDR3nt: TGCAGCGATTTATGGACTACGAATGAGCAGTTCTTC
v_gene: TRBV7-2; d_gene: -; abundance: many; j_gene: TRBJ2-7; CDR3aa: CASSFGVSYEQYF; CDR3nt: TGTGCCAGCAGCTTTGGGGTATCCTACGAGCAGTACTTC
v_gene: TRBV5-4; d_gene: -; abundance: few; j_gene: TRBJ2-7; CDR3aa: CASSPPGHPAYEQYF; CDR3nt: TGTGCCAGCAGCCCACCGGGACACCCGGCCTACGAGCAGTACTTC
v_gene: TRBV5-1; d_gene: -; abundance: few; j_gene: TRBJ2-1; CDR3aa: CASSLWAAYNEQFF; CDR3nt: TGCGCCAGCAGCTTGTGGGCTGCTTACAATGAGCAGTTCTTC
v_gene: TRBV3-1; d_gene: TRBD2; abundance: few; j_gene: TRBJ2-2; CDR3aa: CASSQVMVAGGPFTGELFF; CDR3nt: TGTGCCAGCAGCCAAGTGATGGTAGCGGGAGGGCCTTTTACCGGGGAGCTGTTTTTT
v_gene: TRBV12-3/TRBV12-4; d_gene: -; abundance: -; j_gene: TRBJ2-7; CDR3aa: CASSLETGFPYEQYF; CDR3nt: TGTGCCAGCAGTTTGGAGACAGGATTCCCCTACGAGCAGTACTTC
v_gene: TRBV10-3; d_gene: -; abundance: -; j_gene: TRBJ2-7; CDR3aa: CAISDPFYEQYF; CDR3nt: TGTGCCATCAGTGACCCGTTCTACGAGCAGTACTTC
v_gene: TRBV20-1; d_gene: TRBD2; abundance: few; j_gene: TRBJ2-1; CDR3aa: CSAREGLASHNEQFF; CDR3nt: TGCAGTGCTAGGGAGGGACTAGCGAGCCACAATGAGCAGTTCTTC
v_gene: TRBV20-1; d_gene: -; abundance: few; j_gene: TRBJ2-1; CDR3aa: CSATVFPSYNEQFF; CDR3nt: TGCAGTGCTACAGTCTTTCCCTCCTACAATGAGCAGTTCTTC
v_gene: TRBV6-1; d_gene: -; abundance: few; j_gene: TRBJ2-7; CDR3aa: CAARATSSYEQYF; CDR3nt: TGTGCCGCGAGAGCCACGAGCTCCTACGAGCAGTACTTC
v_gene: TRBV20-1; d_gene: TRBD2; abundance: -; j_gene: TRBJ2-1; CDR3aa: CSAPGLAGRFDNEQFF; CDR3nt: TGCAGTGCCCCCGGACTAGCGGGGAGATTCGACAATGAGCAGTTCTTC
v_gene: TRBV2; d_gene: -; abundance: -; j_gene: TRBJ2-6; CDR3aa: CASSVGVSGANVLTF; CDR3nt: TGTGCCAGCAGTGTGGGGGTATCTGGGGCCAACGTCCTGACTTTC
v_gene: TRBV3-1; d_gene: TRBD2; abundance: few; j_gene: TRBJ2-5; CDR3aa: CASSPSGVYQETQYF; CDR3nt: TGTGCCAGCAGTCCTAGCGGGGTTTACCAAGAGACCCAGTACTTC
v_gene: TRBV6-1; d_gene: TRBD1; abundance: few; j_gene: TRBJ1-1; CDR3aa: CASSLPGDSYTEAFF; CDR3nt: TGTGCCAGCAGTCTTCCTGGGGACAGCTACACTGAAGCTTTCTTT
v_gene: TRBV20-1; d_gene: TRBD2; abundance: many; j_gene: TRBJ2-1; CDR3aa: CSANQPGGPLNEQFF; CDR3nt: TGCAGTGCCAACCAGCCGGGAGGCCCTTTGAATGAGCAGTTCTTC
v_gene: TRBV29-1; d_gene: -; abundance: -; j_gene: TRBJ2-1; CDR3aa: CSVGYGNEQFF; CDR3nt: TGCAGCGTTGGATATGGCAATGAGCAGTTCTTC
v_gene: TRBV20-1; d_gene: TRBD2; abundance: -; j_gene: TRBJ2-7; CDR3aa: CSAPSRREGPVEQYF; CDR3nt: TGCAGTGCCCCCTCCAGGCGGGAGGGGCCGGTCGAGCAGTACTTC
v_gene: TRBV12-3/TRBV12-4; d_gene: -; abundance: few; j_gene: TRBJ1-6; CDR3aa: CASTIEAFNSPLHF; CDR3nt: TGTGCCAGCACCATTGAGGCATTTAATTCGCCCCTCCACTTT